Sequencing of this T cell receptor beta chain was carried out in a study of T cell repertoires in cytomegalovirus infection (dated 2019 in TCRdb). Turning to the overall study: The HLA type of each donor mattered for the analysis, because public TCR beta signatures pointed to carriage of CMV infection along with the matching HLA type.

Here is what the overall study found, with its caveats: The ex vivo response was dominated by HLA-C-restricted CMV-specific TCR beta clonotypes, which also provided the single most frequent clonotype in two of eight donors. Carriers of CMV infection plus the relevant HLA type were discriminated by the cumulative frequency of public TCR beta family members in the study cohort and in an independent approximately 360-donor cohort.

Taken from the germline V gene, the CDR1 and CDR2 loops are MNHNS and SASEGT. V sheds 1 base and J sheds 1 base, leaving 16 bases between their ends. The CDR3 measures 17 amino acids from cysteine to phenylalanine. Only CDR3 DNA is held: 51 bases, read in frame from base 1. This clonotype showed up just a few times. Which antigen it targets is not known. There are no base qualities to consult, and no much larger clone falls within one base. The sequencer was an Illumina HiSeq 1500. TCRdb handled the public reads itself, with Q25 trimming in fastp and clone calling in MiXCR, and kept productive beta chains. A single entry per CDR3 protein holds the most common genes and DNA from its merged rows. The sample table holds around 180,000 distinct CDR3 sequences, of which 25% to 30% were seen once. In total, the top ten clones hold roughly 29% of the sample.

This receptor was identified in a human donor in good health (CMV status not recorded). Some clones in this sample may be carry-over from other donors' samples. Sample: PBMCs. The sequence links TRBV6-1 to TRBJ1-1, with the identity of the D gene unclear. The CDR3 reads as follows: CASSEVFGNPRNTEAFF. The DNA sequence is as follows: TGTGCCAGCAGTGAAGTTTTTGGGAACCCCCGGAACACTGAAGCTTTCTTT.